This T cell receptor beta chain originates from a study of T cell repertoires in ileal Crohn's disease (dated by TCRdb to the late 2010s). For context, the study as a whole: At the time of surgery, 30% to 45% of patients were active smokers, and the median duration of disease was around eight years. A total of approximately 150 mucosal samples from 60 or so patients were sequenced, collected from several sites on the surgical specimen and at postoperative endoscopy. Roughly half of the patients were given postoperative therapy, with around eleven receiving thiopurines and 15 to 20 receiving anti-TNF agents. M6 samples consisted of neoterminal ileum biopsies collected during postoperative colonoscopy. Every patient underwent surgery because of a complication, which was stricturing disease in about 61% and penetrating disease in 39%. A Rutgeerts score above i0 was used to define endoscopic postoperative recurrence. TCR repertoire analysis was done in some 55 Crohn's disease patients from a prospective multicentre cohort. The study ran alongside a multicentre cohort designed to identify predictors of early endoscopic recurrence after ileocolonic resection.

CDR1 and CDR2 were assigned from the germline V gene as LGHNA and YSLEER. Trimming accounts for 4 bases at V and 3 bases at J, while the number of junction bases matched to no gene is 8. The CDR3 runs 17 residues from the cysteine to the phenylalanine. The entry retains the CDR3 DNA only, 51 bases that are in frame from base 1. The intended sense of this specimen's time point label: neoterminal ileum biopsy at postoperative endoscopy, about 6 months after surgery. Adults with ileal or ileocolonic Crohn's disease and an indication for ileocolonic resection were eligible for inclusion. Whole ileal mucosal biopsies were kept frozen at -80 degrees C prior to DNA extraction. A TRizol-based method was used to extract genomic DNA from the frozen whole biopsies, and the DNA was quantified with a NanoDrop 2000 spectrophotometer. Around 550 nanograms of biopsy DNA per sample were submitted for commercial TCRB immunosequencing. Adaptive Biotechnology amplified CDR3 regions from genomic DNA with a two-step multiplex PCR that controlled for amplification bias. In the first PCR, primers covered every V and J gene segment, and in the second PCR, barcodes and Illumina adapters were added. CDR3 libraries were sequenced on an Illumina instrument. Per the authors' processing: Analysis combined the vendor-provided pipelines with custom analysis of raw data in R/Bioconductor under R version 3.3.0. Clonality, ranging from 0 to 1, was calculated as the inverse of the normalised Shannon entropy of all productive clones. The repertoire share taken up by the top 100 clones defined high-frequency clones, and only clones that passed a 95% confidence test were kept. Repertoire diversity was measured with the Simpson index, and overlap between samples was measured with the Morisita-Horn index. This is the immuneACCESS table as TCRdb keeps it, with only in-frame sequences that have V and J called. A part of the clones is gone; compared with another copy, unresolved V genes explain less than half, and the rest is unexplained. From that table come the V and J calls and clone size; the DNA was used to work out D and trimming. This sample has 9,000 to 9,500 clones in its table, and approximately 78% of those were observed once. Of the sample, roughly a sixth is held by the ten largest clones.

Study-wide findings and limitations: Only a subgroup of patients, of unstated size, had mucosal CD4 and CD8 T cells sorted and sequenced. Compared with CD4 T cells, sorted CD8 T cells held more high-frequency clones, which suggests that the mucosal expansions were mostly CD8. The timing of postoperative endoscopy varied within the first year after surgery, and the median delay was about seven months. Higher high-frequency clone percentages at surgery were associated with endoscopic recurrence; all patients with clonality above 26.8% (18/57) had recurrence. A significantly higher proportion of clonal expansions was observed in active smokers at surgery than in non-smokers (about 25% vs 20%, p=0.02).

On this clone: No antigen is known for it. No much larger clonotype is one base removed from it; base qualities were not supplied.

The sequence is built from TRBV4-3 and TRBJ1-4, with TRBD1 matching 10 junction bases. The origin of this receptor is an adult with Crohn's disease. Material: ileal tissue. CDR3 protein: CASSRSTGGSANEKLFF. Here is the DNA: TGCGCCAGCAGCCGATCGACAGGGGGCTCGGCTAATGAAAAACTGTTTTTT.